This T cell receptor (beta chain) was identified in a study of T cell responses to AZD1222 COVID-19 vaccine. This table comes from immunoSEQ multiplex PCR, and its TCRdb copy is limited to in-frame clones, with some not included. The repertoire consists of 150,000 to 200,000 clones, with around 90% occurring once and the leading ten covering approximately 1%. Study results and caveats: Rises in breadth and depth of Spike-specific TCRs came after two AZD1222 doses. The donors showed a predominance of white British ancestry and of females, with possible underestimation of clonal diversity. At baseline, seropositivity was found in only a handful of AZD1222 recipients.

For this clone: Its antigen is undetermined.

This sample comprised peripheral blood, obtained 28 days after the second AZD1222 dose. The origin of this receptor is an adult who received the AZD1222 COVID-19 vaccine.

The CDR3 loop is CASSSSSGTYGNTIYF. CDR3 nucleotides: TGTGCCAGCAGTTCTAGCTCGGGGACCTACGGAAACACCATATATTTT. V gene TRBV7-8 combines with J gene TRBJ1-3, with D perhaps TRBD1 (5 bases). The germline V gene has CDR1 SGHVS and CDR2 FQNEAQ. Trimming pared 6 bases from V and 4 bases from J, leaving 19 bases between. The CDR3 extends over 16 amino acids.